A selection of T cell receptor beta chains follows, all from one sample in a study of Ad26.COV2.S vaccination and SARS-CoV-2 variants. Only in-frame clones appear in the TCRdb table, and some are missing; sequencing was by immunoSEQ multiplex PCR. The table includes around 450,000 clones, around 89% detected once. This specimen consisted of peripheral blood, obtained in a trial of Ad26.COV2.S vaccine versus placebo. The receptors derive from a person aged 18-65 years who received the Ad26.COV2.S COVID-19 vaccine or a placebo. The CDR3 runs from the conserved cysteine through the conserved F or W. Fields, in order: CDR3 protein, CDR3 DNA, V gene, clone size, J gene, D gene. D genes are given only for firm matches. Clone size is not always given. Where it is, it says once, few, many or a class for expanded clones.

CDR3 protein: CASRRQGYTF
CDR3 DNA: TGTGCCAGTAGAAGACAGGGATACACCTTC
V gene: TRBV2
clone size: NA
J gene: TRBJ1-2
D gene: TRBD1

CDR3 protein: CSVVAPGDTQYF
CDR3 DNA: TGCAGCGTTGTTGCTCCCGGCGATACGCAGTATTTT
V gene: TRBV29-1
clone size: NA
J gene: TRBJ2-3
D gene: NA

CDR3 protein: CSVEASLAGSYNEQFF
CDR3 DNA: TGCAGCGTTGAAGCGAGTCTAGCGGGGTCCTACAATGAGCAGTTCTTC
V gene: TRBV29-1
clone size: NA
J gene: TRBJ2-1
D gene: TRBD2

CDR3 protein: CASSFGVGRGVFQPQHF
CDR3 DNA: TGTGCCAGCAGTTTCGGGGTGGGCAGGGGTGTCTTCCAGCCCCAGCATTTT
V gene: TRBV28
clone size: NA
J gene: TRBJ1-5
D gene: NA

CDR3 protein: CASSQDWDLTRRVNYGYTF
CDR3 DNA: TGCGCCAGCAGCCAAGACTGGGACCTCACACGAAGGGTAAACTATGGCTACACCTTC
V gene: TRBV4-1
clone size: NA
J gene: TRBJ1-2
D gene: NA

CDR3 protein: CASSLDENYEQYF
CDR3 DNA: TGTGCCAGCAGCTTAGATGAAAACTACGAGCAGTACTTC
V gene: TRBV11-2
clone size: NA
J gene: TRBJ2-7
D gene: NA

CDR3 protein: CASSPDSTNYGYTF
CDR3 DNA: TGCGCCAGCAGCCCGGACAGTACTAACTATGGCTACACCTTC
V gene: TRBV5-1
clone size: NA
J gene: TRBJ1-2
D gene: NA

CDR3 protein: CAWRPSGGAVETQYF
CDR3 DNA: TGTGCCTGGAGACCTAGCGGGGGGGCTGTTGAGACCCAGTACTTC
V gene: TRBV30
clone size: NA
J gene: TRBJ2-5
D gene: TRBD2

CDR3 protein: CSVGRGGYNEQFF
CDR3 DNA: TGCAGCGTTGGCCGGGGTGGATACAATGAGCAGTTCTTC
V gene: TRBV29-1
clone size: NA
J gene: TRBJ2-1
D gene: NA

CDR3 protein: CASSPPSTDTQYF
CDR3 DNA: TGTGCCAGCAGCCCACCTAGCACAGATACGCAGTATTTT
V gene: TRBV28
clone size: once
J gene: TRBJ2-3
D gene: NA

CDR3 protein: CARAGVGETQYF
CDR3 DNA: TGTGCCAGGGCAGGGGTCGGAGAGACCCAGTACTTC
V gene: TRBV2
clone size: NA
J gene: TRBJ2-5
D gene: NA

CDR3 protein: CSVEDFRGPGANVLTF
CDR3 DNA: TGCAGCGTTGAAGATTTTAGGGGACCTGGGGCCAACGTCCTGACTTTC
V gene: TRBV29-1
clone size: NA
J gene: TRBJ2-6
D gene: NA

CDR3 protein: CSVEARRASGVVEEETQYF
CDR3 DNA: TGCAGCGTTGAAGCAAGGAGGGCTAGCGGGGTGGTAGAGGAAGAGACCCAGTACTTC
V gene: TRBV29-1
clone size: once
J gene: TRBJ2-5
D gene: TRBD2

CDR3 protein: CSASLTGTSYEQYF
CDR3 DNA: TGCAGTGCTAGTTTGACAGGTACCTCCTACGAGCAGTACTTC
V gene: TRBV20-1
clone size: few
J gene: TRBJ2-7
D gene: NA

CDR3 protein: CASSVDGEPSPLHF
CDR3 DNA: TGTGCCAGCAGCGTAGATGGCGAGCCTTCACCCCTCCACTTT
V gene: TRBV9
clone size: few
J gene: TRBJ1-6
D gene: NA

CDR3 protein: CASSYVQGSGNTIYF
CDR3 DNA: TGTGCCAGCAGTTACGTCCAGGGCTCAGGAAACACCATATATTTT
V gene: TRBV6-5
clone size: once
J gene: TRBJ1-3
D gene: NA

CDR3 protein: CASSHGDTQYF
CDR3 DNA: TGTGCCAGCAGTCACGGGGATACGCAGTATTTT
V gene: TRBV27
clone size: few
J gene: TRBJ2-3
D gene: NA

CDR3 protein: CASSVLASYEQYF
CDR3 DNA: TGTGCCAGCAGCGTCCTCGCCTCCTACGAGCAGTACTTC
V gene: TRBV7-9
clone size: NA
J gene: TRBJ2-7
D gene: NA

CDR3 protein: CSLRDGTYEQYF
CDR3 DNA: TGCAGCCTCCGGGACGGAACCTACGAGCAGTACTTC
V gene: TRBV29-1
clone size: NA
J gene: TRBJ2-7
D gene: NA

CDR3 protein: CASSIGLGEDYGYTF
CDR3 DNA: TGTGCCAGTAGTATAGGTTTGGGCGAGGACTATGGCTACACCTTC
V gene: TRBV19
clone size: NA
J gene: TRBJ1-2
D gene: NA

CDR3 protein: CASLPAGQGYTEAFF
CDR3 DNA: TGTGCCAGTCTCCCAGCGGGACAGGGGTACACTGAAGCTTTCTTT
V gene: TRBV19
clone size: NA
J gene: TRBJ1-1
D gene: TRBD1

CDR3 protein: CASSQGDSRNSPLHF
CDR3 DNA: TGCGCCAGCAGCCAAGGGGACAGCAGAAATTCACCCCTCCACTTT
V gene: TRBV4-1
clone size: few
J gene: TRBJ1-6
D gene: TRBD1

CDR3 protein: CASSPGRFNEQFF
CDR3 DNA: TGTGCCAGCAGTCCCGGGAGGTTCAATGAGCAGTTCTTC
V gene: TRBV12-3/TRBV12-4
clone size: NA
J gene: TRBJ2-1
D gene: TRBD2

CDR3 protein: CASSSAGGEQYF
CDR3 DNA: TGTGCCAGCAGCTCAGCAGGAGGCGAGCAGTACTTC
V gene: TRBV5-8
clone size: few
J gene: TRBJ2-7
D gene: NA

CDR3 protein: CASSPDRVNYEQYF
CDR3 DNA: TGTGCCAGTAGTCCGGACAGGGTTAACTACGAGCAGTACTTC
V gene: TRBV19
clone size: once
J gene: TRBJ2-7
D gene: TRBD1

CDR3 protein: CAWGIYRDRGSPLHF
CDR3 DNA: TGTGCCTGGGGTATTTACCGGGACAGGGGATCACCCCTCCACTTT
V gene: TRBV30
clone size: NA
J gene: TRBJ1-6
D gene: TRBD1

CDR3 protein: CASSPLAETSTDTQYF
CDR3 DNA: TGTGCCAGCAGCCCCCTGGCGGAGACTAGCACAGATACGCAGTATTTT
V gene: TRBV7-2
clone size: NA
J gene: TRBJ2-3
D gene: NA

CDR3 protein: CASSQDRLRAQYF
CDR3 DNA: TGTGCCAGCAGCCAAGACAGGCTCCGGGCGCAGTATTTT
V gene: TRBV4-2
clone size: NA
J gene: TRBJ2-3
D gene: NA

CDR3 protein: CATGLAGGQETQYF
CDR3 DNA: TGTGCTACCGGACTAGCGGGGGGCCAAGAGACCCAGTACTTC
V gene: TRBV10-3
clone size: NA
J gene: TRBJ2-5
D gene: TRBD2